This T cell receptor (beta chain) was observed in a study of vaccination and CD4 T cells after COVID-19 (dated by TCRdb to between 2021 and 2024). Concerning the study at large: Every convalescent patient had a positive nasal swab PCR test for SARS-CoV-2, with mild disease in several patients and severe disease in one. The time from the second vaccine dose to post-vaccine blood sampling had a median of roughly 70 days and ranged from about 14 to 250 days. As controls, cultures received a CEFX viral epitope pool (the positive control), an HIV-1 Nef peptide pool (the negative control), or no peptide at all. Each participant got two doses of either the Pfizer-BioNTech BNT162b2 vaccine (n=8) or the Moderna mRNA-1273 vaccine (n=2). Post-COVID blood samples were collected from convalescent patients a median of around 100 days after diagnosis, with a range of roughly 30 to 161 days. The convalescent cohort included six males and four females, with two Hispanic individuals, seven Caucasians, two Asians and one multiracial person. For a few convalescent patients, samples were collected at an early post-vaccination timepoint (day 14) as well as at a late post-vaccination timepoint (days 161 to 241). In approximately eleven COVID-19 convalescent patients and a handful of infection-naive healthy vaccine recipients, the spike-specific CD4+ TCR repertoire before mRNA vaccination was compared with the repertoire after mRNA vaccination. For stimulating the cultures, overlapping spike peptide pools were used, derived from SARS-CoV-2 as well as from the common cold coronaviruses HCoV-NL63, HCoV-OC43 and HCoV-229E.

Spanning cysteine to phenylalanine, the CDR3 consists of 16 amino acids. This entry keeps only the CDR3 DNA: 48 bases, framed from base 1. The germline V gene (reference sequence) supplies CDR1 DFQATT and CDR2 SNEGSKA. At the junction V is shortened by 3 bases and J by 4 bases; bases outside the gene matches: 12. Read against the paper, the sample's time point label means: late sampling 161 to 241 days after vaccination in three convalescent patients. The treatment or condition label here, explained by the study, means: approximately nine-day PBMC culture with coronavirus spike peptide pools or control peptides (ViraFEST assay). The ViraFEST assay was used in the study, in which antigen-specific T cells were expanded with peptide pools and expanded clonotypes were subsequently identified by TCR sequencing. Positive SARS-CoV-2 PCR tests in the convalescent patients dated from March to December 2020, before Alpha, Beta and Delta variants emerged in the United States. Each well held 2.2 million or so PBMCs cultured in IMDM containing approximately 5% human AB serum and approximately 10 IU/ml IL-2, with 9 to 10 ug/ml peptide pools added. Half of the culture medium was replaced with fresh IL-2-containing medium on days 3 and 7. After around 11 days of culture, CD4+ T cells were isolated by negative selection with the EasySep CD4+ T cell isolation kit. Ficoll-Paque Plus gradient centrifugation was used to isolate PBMCs from whole blood, and the isolated PBMCs were then either used fresh or cryopreserved at -140C. Culture conditions were generally each tested in triplicate wells.

Compared with the rest of its sample, this clonotype is medium-sized (0.01 to 0.1%). Its binding antigen is unknown. No qualities accompany the bases; no much larger clone lies one base away. Libraries came from PCR. TCR sequencing of DNA from cultured CD4+ T cells used the Oncomine TCR Beta short-read assay at the Johns Hopkins FTIC core. Genomic DNA was extracted from the cultured CD4+ T cells with the QIAamp micro DNA kit. The Oncomine TCR Beta libraries from cultured CD4+ T cells were pooled using unique dual indexes and then sequenced on an Illumina iSeq 100. In the authors' own workflow: Non-productive sequences were removed, and CDR3s not starting with C, not ending with F or W, or shorter than 7 amino acids were discarded. Antigen-specific clonotypes were identified using the MANAFEST web application through comparison of peptide-stimulated wells with reference and other culture wells. An FDR below 0.05, an odds ratio above 5, and a productive frequency above 0.1% in at least two of three replicate wells were required for clones to be considered positive. A clonotype was classed as cross-reactive if the clonotype showed significant expansion both in SARS-CoV-2 spike wells and in at least one common cold coronavirus spike condition. Levenshtein distances (stringdist) and unrooted phylogenetic trees (ape) in R version 3.6.1 were used to assess CDR3 homology. TCRdb itself trimmed the public reads at Q25 with fastp, ran MiXCR and retained productive beta chains. Each entry is one CDR3 protein sequence, shown with its most common DNA and genes. The V and J calls, along with clone size, are taken from TCRdb and not from the paper's own processing. The sample has some 25,000 distinct CDR3 sequences on record, about 30% of them singletons. Together, the top ten hold 3% to 3.5% of the sample.

The research as a whole found: Of the vaccine-specific clones found in convalescent patients, nearly all (304 of 307) were mono-reactive for SARS-CoV-2 spike instead of being cross-reactive with common cold coronaviruses. In convalescent patients, a median approximately 90% of post-vaccine SARS-CoV-2-reactive clones were detected only after vaccination, suggesting vaccine-specific priming. The median count of SARS-CoV-2-reactive clonotypes went up from 20 to 25 after infection to about 41 after vaccination, although the change was not significant. The study included relatively few convalescent patients and did not analyze early timepoints after natural infection.

The source is a human donor who had recovered from COVID-19. Sequencing was performed on CD4+ T cells from blood, cultured in vitro, taken about 7 months after SARS-CoV-2 vaccination. The sequence joins TRBV20-1 to TRBJ2-5, with TRBD1 identical over 9 junction bases. CDR3 protein: CSASPGTGLAVETQYF. The nucleotide sequence is TGCAGTGCTAGTCCCGGGACAGGGTTGGCGGTAGAGACCCAGTACTTC.